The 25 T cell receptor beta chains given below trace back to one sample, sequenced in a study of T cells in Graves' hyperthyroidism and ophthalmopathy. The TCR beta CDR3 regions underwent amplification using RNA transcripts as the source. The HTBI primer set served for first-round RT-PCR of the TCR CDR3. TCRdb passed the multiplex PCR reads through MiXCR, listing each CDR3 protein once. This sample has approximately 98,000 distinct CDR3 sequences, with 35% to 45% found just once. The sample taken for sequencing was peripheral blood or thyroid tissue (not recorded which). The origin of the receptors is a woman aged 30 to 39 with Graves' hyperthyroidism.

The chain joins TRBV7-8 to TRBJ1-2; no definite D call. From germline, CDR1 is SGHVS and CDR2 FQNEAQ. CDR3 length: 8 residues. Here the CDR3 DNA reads TGTGTCAGTTATGGCTACACCTTC. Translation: CVSYGYTF. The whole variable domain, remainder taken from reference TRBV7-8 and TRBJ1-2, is GAGVSQSPRYKVAKRGQDVALRCDPISGHVSLFWYQQALGQGPEFLTYFQNEAQLDKSGLPSDRFFAERPEGSVSTLKIQRTQQEDSAVYLCVSYGYTFGSGTRLTVV.

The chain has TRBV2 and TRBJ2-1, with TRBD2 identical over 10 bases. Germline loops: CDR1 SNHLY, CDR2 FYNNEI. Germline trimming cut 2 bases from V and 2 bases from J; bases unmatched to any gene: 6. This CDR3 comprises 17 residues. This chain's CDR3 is CASSELPSGSTYNEQFF. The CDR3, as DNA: TGTGCCAGCAGTGAACTTCCTAGCGGGAGTACCTACAATGAGCAGTTCTTC.

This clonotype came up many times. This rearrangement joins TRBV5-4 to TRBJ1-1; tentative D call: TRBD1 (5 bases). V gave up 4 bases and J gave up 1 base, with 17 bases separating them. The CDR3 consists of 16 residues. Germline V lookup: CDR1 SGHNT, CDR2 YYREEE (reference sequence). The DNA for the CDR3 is TGTGCCAGCAGCCCAGGAGGTCGGGACCGGAACACTGAAGCTTTCTTT. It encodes CASSPGGRDRNTEAFF.

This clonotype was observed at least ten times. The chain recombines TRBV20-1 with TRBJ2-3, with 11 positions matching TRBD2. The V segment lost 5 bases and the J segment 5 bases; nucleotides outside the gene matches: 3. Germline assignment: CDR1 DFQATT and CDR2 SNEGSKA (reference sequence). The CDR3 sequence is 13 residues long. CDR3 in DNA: TGCAGTGCTCGGACTAGCGGGCGAGATACGCAGTATTTT. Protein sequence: CSARTSGRDTQYF.

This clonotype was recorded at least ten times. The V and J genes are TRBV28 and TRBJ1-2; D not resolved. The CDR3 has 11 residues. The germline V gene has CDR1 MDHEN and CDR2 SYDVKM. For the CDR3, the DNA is TGTGGGGTCAATCAGGACTATGGCTACACCTTC. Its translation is CGVNQDYGYTF.

CDR3 sequence (DNA): TGTGCCAGCAGCGTCCTGCTCGCGGGGGCGACAGATACGCAGTATTTT. This encodes CASSVLLAGATDTQYF. The chain employs TRBV7-8 and TRBJ2-3; TRBD2 might be the D (7 bases). CDR3 size: 16 residues. The germline V gene has CDR1 SGHVS and CDR2 FQNEAQ. V was clipped by 5 bases and J by 3 bases, with 18 bases between them.

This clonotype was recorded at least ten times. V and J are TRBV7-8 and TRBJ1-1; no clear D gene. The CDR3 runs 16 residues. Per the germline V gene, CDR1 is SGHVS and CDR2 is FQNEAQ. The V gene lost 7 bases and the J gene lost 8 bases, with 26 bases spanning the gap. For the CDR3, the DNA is TGTGCCAGCACCTACTCCCCTGACGATTTCCCTTGGGAAGCTTTCTTT. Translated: CASTYSPDDFPWEAFF.

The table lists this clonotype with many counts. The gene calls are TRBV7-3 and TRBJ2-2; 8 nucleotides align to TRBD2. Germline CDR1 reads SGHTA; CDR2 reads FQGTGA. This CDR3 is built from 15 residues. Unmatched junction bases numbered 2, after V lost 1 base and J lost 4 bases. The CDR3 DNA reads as TGTGCCAGCAGCTTAAGGCTAGCGGGCACCGGGGAGCTGTTTTTT. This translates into CASSLRLAGTGELFF.

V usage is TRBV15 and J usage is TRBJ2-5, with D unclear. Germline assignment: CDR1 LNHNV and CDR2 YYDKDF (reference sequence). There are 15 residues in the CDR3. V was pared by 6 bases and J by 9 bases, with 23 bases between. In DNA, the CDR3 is TGTGCCACCAGTTTGATAGGTTCGAACAATCAGCCCCAGTACTTC. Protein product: CATSLIGSNNQPQYF.

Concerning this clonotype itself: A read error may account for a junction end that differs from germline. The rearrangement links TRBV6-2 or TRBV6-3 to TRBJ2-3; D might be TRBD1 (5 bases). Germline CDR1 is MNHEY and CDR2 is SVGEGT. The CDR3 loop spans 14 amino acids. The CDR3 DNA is TGTGCCAGCAGTTACCTGATTCCCACAGGTACGCAGTATTTC. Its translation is CASSYLIPTGTQYF.

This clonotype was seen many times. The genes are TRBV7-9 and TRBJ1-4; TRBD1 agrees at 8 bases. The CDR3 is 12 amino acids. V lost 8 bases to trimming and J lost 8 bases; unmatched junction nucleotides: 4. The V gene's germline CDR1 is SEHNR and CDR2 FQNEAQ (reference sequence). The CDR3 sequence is CASGRGQEKLFF. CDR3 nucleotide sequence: TGTGCCAGCGGCAGGGGGCAAGAAAAACTGTTTTTT.

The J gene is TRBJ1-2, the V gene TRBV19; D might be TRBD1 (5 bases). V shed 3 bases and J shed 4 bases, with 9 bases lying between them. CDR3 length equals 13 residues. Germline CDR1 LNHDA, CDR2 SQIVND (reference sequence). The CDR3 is CASSIGGAYGYTF. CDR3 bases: TGTGCCAGTAGTATTGGAGGGGCCTATGGCTACACCTTC. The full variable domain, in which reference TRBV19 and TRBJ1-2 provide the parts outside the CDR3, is DGGITQSPKYLFRKEGQNVTLSCEQNLNHDAMYWYRQDPGQGLRLIYYSQIVNDFQKGDIAEGYSVSREKKESFPLTVTSAQKNPTAFYLCASSIGGAYGYTFGSGTRLTVV.

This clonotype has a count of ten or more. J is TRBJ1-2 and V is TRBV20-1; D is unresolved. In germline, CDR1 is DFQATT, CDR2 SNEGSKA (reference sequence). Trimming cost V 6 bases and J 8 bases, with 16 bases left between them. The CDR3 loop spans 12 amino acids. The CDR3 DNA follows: TGCAGTGCCTTTGACACCATCGGGGGCTACACCTTC. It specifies CSAFDTIGGYTF.

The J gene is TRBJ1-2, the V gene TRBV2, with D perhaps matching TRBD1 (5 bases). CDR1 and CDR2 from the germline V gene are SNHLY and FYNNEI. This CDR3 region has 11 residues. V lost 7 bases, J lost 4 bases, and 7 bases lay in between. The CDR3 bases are TGTGCCAGCAACGGGGGCTATGGCTACACCTTC. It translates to CASNGGYGYTF.

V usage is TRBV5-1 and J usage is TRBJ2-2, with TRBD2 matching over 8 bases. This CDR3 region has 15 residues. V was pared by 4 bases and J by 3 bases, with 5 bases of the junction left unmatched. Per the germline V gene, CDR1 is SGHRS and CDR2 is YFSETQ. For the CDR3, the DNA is TGCGCCAGCAGCGCGGGGGGCAGAGACACCGGGGAGCTGTTTTTT. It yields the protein CASSAGGRDTGELFF.

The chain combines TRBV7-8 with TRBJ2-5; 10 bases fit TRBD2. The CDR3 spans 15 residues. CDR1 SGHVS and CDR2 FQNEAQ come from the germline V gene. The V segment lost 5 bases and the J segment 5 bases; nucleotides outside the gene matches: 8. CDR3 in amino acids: CASSRTSGVMETQYF. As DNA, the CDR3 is TGTGCCAGCAGCAGAACTAGCGGGGTCATGGAGACCCAGTACTTC.

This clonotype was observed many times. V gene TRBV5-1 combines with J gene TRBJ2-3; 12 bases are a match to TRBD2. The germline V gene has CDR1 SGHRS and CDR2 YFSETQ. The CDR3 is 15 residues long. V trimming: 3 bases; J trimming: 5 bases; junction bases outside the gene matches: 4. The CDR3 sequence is CASSSSGRAGDTQYF. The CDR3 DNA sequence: TGCGCCAGCAGCTCTAGCGGGAGGGCCGGAGATACGCAGTATTTT.

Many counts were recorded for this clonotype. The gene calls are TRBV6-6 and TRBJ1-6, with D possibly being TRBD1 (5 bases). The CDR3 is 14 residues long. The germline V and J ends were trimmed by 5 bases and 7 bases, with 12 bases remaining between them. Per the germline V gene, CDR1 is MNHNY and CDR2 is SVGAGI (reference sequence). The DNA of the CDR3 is TGTGCCAGCAGTCGTCTTGGGGGGAATTCACCCCTCCACTTT. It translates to CASSRLGGNSPLHF.

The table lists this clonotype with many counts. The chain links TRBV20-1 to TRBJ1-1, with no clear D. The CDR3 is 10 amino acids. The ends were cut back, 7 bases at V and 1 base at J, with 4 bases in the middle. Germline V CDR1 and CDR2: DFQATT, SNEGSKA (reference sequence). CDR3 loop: CSVRNTEAFF. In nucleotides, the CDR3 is TGCAGTGTTAGGAACACTGAAGCTTTCTTT.

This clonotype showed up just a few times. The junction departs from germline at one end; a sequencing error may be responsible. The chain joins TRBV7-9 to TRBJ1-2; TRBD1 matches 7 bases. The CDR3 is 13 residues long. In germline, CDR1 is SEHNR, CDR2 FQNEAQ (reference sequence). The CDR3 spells CASSDRASYGYTF. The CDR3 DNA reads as TGCGCCAGCAGTGACAGGGCCAGCTATGGCTACACCTTC.

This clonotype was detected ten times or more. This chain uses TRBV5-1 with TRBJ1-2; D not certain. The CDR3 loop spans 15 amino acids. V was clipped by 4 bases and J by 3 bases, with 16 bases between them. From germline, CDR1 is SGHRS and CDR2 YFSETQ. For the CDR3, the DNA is TGCGCCAGCAGCAGAGGGAGCCCGGTGGACTATGGCTACACCTTC. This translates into CASSRGSPVDYGYTF.

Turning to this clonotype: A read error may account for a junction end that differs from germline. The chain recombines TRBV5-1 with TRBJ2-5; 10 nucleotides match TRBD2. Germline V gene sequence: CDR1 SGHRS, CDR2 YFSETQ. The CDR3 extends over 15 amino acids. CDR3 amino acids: CASSSHQREGETQCF. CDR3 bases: TGCGCCAGCAGCTCGCATCAGCGGGAGGGTGAGACCCAGTGCTTC.

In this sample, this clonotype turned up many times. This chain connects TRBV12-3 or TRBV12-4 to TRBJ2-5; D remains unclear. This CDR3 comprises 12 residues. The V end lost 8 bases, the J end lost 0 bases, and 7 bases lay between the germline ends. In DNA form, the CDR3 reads TGTGCCAGCGGGCCTGACCAAGAGACCCAGTACTTC. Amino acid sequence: CASGPDQETQYF.

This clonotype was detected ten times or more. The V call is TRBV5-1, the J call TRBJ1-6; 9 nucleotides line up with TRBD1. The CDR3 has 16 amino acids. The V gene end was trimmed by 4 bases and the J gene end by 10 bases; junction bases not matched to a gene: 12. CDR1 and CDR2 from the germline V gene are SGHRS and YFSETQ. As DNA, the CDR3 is TGCGCCAGCAGCCCCGGACAGGGGTGGATAGGATCACCCCTCCACTTT. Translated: CASSPGQGWIGSPLHF.

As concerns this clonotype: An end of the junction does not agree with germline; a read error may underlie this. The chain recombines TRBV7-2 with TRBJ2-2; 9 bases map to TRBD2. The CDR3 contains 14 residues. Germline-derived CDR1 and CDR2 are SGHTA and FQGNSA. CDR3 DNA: TGTGCCAGCAGCATCCTAGCGGGAACTAGGGAGCTGTCTTTT. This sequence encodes CASSILAGTRELSF.